These 23 T cell receptor beta chains were sequenced from one sample in a study of blood T cell repertoires in COVID-19. The protocol was immunoSEQ multiplex PCR, while the TCRdb copy is restricted to in-frame clones and leaves out a portion. Here the sample spans 150,000 or so clones, approximately 85% being singletons. The sample consisted of peripheral blood. The receptor source for this set is a man between 60 and 75 years old who had recovered from COVID-19.

The rearrangement joins TRBV5-6 to TRBJ2-1; no clear D. This CDR3 is built from 13 residues. Germline V gene sequence: CDR1 SGHDT, CDR2 YYEEEE. V was clipped by 4 bases and J by 9 bases, with 14 bases between them. The CDR3 loop is CASSLRGHAEQFF. The CDR3 coding sequence is TGTGCCAGCAGCCTCCGAGGCCATGCTGAGCAGTTCTTC. The complete variable domain, with remaining parts taken from reference TRBV5-6 and TRBJ2-1, reads DAGVTQSPTHLIKTRGQQVTLRCSPKSGHDTVSWYQQALGQGPQFIFQYYEEEERQRGNFPDRFSGHQFPNYSSELNVNALLLGDSALYLCASSLRGHAEQFFGPGTRLTVL.

V is TRBV20-1 and J is TRBJ2-2; 8 positions agree with TRBD2. The CDR3 is 13 amino acids. The junction had 2 bases not matched to a gene; V was cut back by 3 bases and J by 5 bases. CDR1 and CDR2 from the germline V gene are DFQATT and SNEGSKA (reference sequence). The DNA of the CDR3 is TGCAGTGCTAGTAGCGGGATGACCGGGGAGCTGTTTTTT. Amino acids: CSASSGMTGELFF.

The chain carries TRBV24-1 and TRBJ1-2, with 9 bases matching TRBD1. V lost 2 bases, J lost 8 bases, and 2 bases stayed unmatched. The length of the CDR3 is 13 residues. The germline V gene encodes CDR1 KGHDR and CDR2 SFDVKD. CDR3 bases: TGTGCCACCAGTGATTGGACAGGGGAAGGCTACACCTTC. Its translation: CATSDWTGEGYTF.

This rearrangement joins TRBV27 to TRBJ1-2, with TRBD1 matching over 7 bases. CDR3 length: 16 amino acids. CDR1 is MNHEY, CDR2 SMNVEV, per germline (reference sequence). V dropped 5 bases and J dropped 0; count of bases not matched to a gene: 9. CDR3 in DNA: TGTGCCAGCAGTCGCTCCGGGACAGAAACTAACTATGGCTACACCTTC. Translating it yields CASSRSGTETNYGYTF.

The chain uses TRBV3-1 (or the pseudogene TRBV3-2) and TRBJ2-1, with D possibly matching TRBD2 (6 bases). Trimming took off 3 bases at V and 1 base at J, with 10 bases between the two ends. This CDR3 has 15 residues. Germline lookup yields CDR1 LGHDT and CDR2 YNNKEL (reference sequence). The CDR3, as DNA: TGTGCCAGCAGCCATGCTAGCGTGTCCTACAATGAGCAGTTCTTC. Protein sequence: CASSHASVSYNEQFF.

This sequence joins TRBV18 and TRBJ1-1; possible D gene TRBD1, 5 bases. Trimming shortened V by 3 bases and J by 5 bases, and 16 bases separated the two germline ends. CDR1 and CDR2 (germline): KGHSH, LQKENI. This CDR3 has 15 amino acids. In nucleotides, the CDR3 is TGTGCCAGCTCACCCACCTCTGGGGAGGGGACTGAAGCTTTCTTT. It specifies CASSPTSGEGTEAFF.

The V and J genes are TRBV5-1 and TRBJ1-2; TRBD1 agrees at 7 bases. Germline trimming cut 4 bases from V and 5 bases from J; bases unmatched to any gene: 11. The CDR3 is 15 amino acids. Germline V gene lookup returns CDR1 SGHRS and CDR2 YFSETQ. The CDR3 reads CASSVSRGSIYGYTF. The CDR3 DNA is TGCGCCAGCAGCGTTTCCAGGGGGTCCATTTATGGCTACACCTTC.

CDR3 DNA sequence: TGTGCCAGCAGAGACAGGGGTCCCTATGGCTACACCTTC. The encoded protein is CASRDRGPYGYTF. This chain joins TRBV6-5 and TRBJ1-2; 8 positions agree with TRBD1. In germline, CDR1 is MNHEY, CDR2 SVGAGI. J gave up 4 bases and V 6 bases, and 4 bases lay outside the gene matches. The CDR3 covers 13 residues.

This clone occurred a few times. The CDR3 nucleotides read TGTGCCAGCAGCCAACCGGTAACAGGGGCCGCACACACAGATACGCAGTATTTT. Its translation is CASSQPVTGAAHTDTQYF. The genes are TRBV6-2 or TRBV6-3 and TRBJ2-3, with 7 bases matching TRBD1. The CDR3 spans 18 residues. V trimming: 6 bases; J trimming: 2 bases; junction bases outside the gene matches: 17. CDR1 is MNHEY and CDR2 is SVGEGT in the germline V gene.

This chain joins TRBV5-1 and TRBJ2-7, with D perhaps TRBD2 (6 bases). Germline lookup yields CDR1 SGHRS and CDR2 YFSETQ. The germline V and J ends were trimmed by 1 base and 4 bases, with 18 bases remaining between them. The CDR3 spans 16 residues. The CDR3 is CASSLSGGASPYEQYF. CDR3 DNA sequence: TGCGCCAGCAGCTTGTCCGGCGGGGCGTCCCCTTACGAGCAGTACTTC.

The chain uses TRBV12-3 or TRBV12-4 and TRBJ1-2; D possibly corresponds to TRBD1 (6 bases). The CDR3 length is 11 residues. Trimming removed 1 base at V and 14 bases at J, with 11 bases between. CDR3 region: CASSLGGRGTF. Written as DNA, the CDR3 is TGTGCCAGCAGTTTAGGGGGGAGGGGGACCTTC.

CDR3 amino acids: CASSRQIALDTQYF. The CDR3 coding sequence is TGTGCCAGTAGCAGACAGATTGCCTTGGATACGCAGTATTTT. J is TRBJ2-3 and V is TRBV19, with D possibly being TRBD1 (5 bases). CDR3 size: 14 residues. V was trimmed by 6 bases and J by 6 bases, leaving 16 bases between them. Germline values: CDR1 LNHDA, CDR2 SQIVND (reference sequence).

This sequence joins TRBV6-2 or TRBV6-3 and TRBJ1-2; 9 bases line up with TRBD1. Germline V gives CDR1 MNHEY, CDR2 SVGEGT. The CDR3 spans 19 residues. V trimming: 6 bases; J trimming: 1 base; junction bases outside the gene matches: 18. The CDR3 is CASSLTLTGTGTVNYGYTF. Written as DNA, the CDR3 is TGTGCCAGCAGCCTCACCCTCACCGGGACAGGGACTGTTAACTATGGCTACACCTTC.

V gene TRBV25-1 combines with J gene TRBJ2-1, with D tentatively TRBD2 (5 bases). V was pared by 3 bases and J by 1 base, with 13 bases between. The CDR3 is 16 residues long. The V gene's germline CDR1 is MGHDK and CDR2 SYGVNS. The CDR3 nucleotides are TGTGCCAGCAGTGACGTAAGCGGCCGGTCCTACAATGAGCAGTTCTTC. It yields the protein CASSDVSGRSYNEQFF.

The chain carries TRBV9 and TRBJ1-2; TRBD1 might be the D (6 bases). The CDR3 extends over 15 amino acids. Trimming pared 4 bases from V and 1 base from J, leaving 14 bases between. Germline assignment: CDR1 SGDLS and CDR2 YYNGEE. CDR3 in DNA: TGTGCCAGCAGCCCGGGACAAACTAATAACTATGGCTACACCTTC. Amino acids: CASSPGQTNNYGYTF.

The CDR3: CASSPSLGGPSSYEQYF. As DNA, the CDR3 is TGTGCCAGCAGCCCCTCGTTAGGGGGCCCGAGCTCCTACGAGCAGTACTTC. This chain links TRBV11-2 with TRBJ2-7; 7 nucleotides align to TRBD1. Germline CDR1 is SGHAT and CDR2 is FQNNGV. Trimming took 5 bases from V and 0 from J; bases not matched to a gene: 13. The CDR3 has 17 amino acids.

In the case of this clone: One end of the junction varies from germline; a read error may be responsible. The chain recombines TRBV20-1 with TRBJ1-1; D unclear. Germline values: CDR1 DFQATT, CDR2 SNEGSKA (reference sequence). This CDR3 has 16 amino acids. The CDR3 sequence is CSASEGGGLVGPEAFF. CDR3 nucleotide sequence: TGCAGTGCTAGTGAGGGTGGTGGACTCGTAGGCCCTGAGGCTTTCTTT.

Concerning this clone itself: One junction end disagrees with the germline gene, perhaps due to a read error. The V and J genes are TRBV5-6 and TRBJ2-7; TRBD2 might be the D (5 bases). The CDR3 consists of 10 residues. CDR1 is SGHDT, CDR2 YYEEEE, per germline. The CDR3 bases are TGTGCCAGCACGAGACCGGGAAATAACTTC. Its protein is CASTRPGNNF.

The genes are TRBV14 and TRBJ2-1; D is unclear. The V end was cut by 1 base, the J end by 5 bases, with 9 bases between. The CDR3 sequence is 14 residues long. The germline V gene encodes CDR1 SGHDN and CDR2 FVKESK. CDR3 residues: CASSQARGDNEQFF. DNA of the CDR3: TGTGCCAGCAGCCAAGCCCGCGGCGACAATGAGCAGTTCTTC.

CDR3 sequence (DNA): TGTGCCAGCAGCTTACAATCGGGGGGTGAGACCCAGTACTTC. This gives the protein CASSLQSGGETQYF. The rearrangement joins TRBV7-2 to TRBJ2-5; TRBD2 matches 7 bases. Germline V gene data show CDR1 as SGHTA and CDR2 as FQGNSA. Trimming took 2 bases from V and 5 from J; bases not matched to a gene: 5. The CDR3 sequence is 14 residues long.

The J gene is TRBJ2-3, the V gene TRBV2, with a weak D call TRBD1 (5 bases). The CDR3 contains 15 residues. Trimming shortened V by 3 bases and J by 3 bases, and 13 bases separated the two germline ends. CDR1 is SNHLY, CDR2 FYNNEI, per germline. This chain's CDR3 is CASSDSIQGTDTQYF. The CDR3 DNA reads as TGTGCCAGCAGTGATAGTATCCAGGGTACAGATACGCAGTATTTT.

This chain connects TRBV21-1 to TRBJ1-3; the DNA was not compared with TRBD1, the D call given in the table. TRBV21-1 is labeled a pseudogene. The CDR3 is made up of 17 amino acids. This chain's CDR3 is CASSKCLRDISGNTIYF. In DNA form, the CDR3 reads TGTGCCAGCAGCAAATGCCTCAGGGACATATCTGGAAACACCATATATTTT.

This sequence joins TRBV2 and TRBJ2-5; 10 bases line up with TRBD2. V was pared by 6 bases and J by 2 bases, with 3 bases of the junction left unmatched. Germline V gene data show CDR1 as SNHLY and CDR2 as FYNNEI. CDR3 length: 14 residues. The CDR3 region is CASRGGLAQETQYF. The CDR3 DNA is TGTGCCAGCAGAGGGGGACTAGCGCAAGAGACCCAGTACTTC.